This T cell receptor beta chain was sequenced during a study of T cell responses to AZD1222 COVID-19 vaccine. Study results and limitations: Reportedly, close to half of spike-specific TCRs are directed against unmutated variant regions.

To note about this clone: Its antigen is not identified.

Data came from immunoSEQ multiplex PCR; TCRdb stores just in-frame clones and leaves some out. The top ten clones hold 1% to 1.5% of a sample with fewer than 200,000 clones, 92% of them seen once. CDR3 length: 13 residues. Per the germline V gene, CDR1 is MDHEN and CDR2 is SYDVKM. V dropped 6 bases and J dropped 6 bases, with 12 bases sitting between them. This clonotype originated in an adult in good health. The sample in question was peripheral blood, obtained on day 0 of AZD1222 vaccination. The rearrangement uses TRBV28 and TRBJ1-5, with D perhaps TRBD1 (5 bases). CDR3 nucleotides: TGTGCCAGCAGAGAGACAGTCGGTCAGCCCCAGCATTTT. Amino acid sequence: CASRETVGQPQHF.